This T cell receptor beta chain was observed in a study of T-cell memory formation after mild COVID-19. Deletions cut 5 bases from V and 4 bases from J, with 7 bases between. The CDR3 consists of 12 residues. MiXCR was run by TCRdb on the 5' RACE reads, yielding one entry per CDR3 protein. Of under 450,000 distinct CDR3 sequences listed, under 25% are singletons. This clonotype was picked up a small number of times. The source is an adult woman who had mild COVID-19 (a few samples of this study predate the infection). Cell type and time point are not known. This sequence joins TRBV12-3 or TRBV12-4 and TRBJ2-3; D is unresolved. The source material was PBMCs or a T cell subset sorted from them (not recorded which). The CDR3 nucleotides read TGTGCCAGCAGTCTTAAATCAGATACGCAGTATTTT. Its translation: CASSLKSDTQYF.